This T cell receptor (beta chain) was documented in a study of response to subunit inactivated influenza vaccine (dated by TCRdb to between 2017 and 2018). About the investigation overall: The study used deep quantitative T cell receptor repertoire profiling to track responses to a trivalent subunit inactivated influenza vaccine. Study-wide findings and limitations: The authors proposed that each seasonal influenza vaccination may bring in only a limited number of new T cells.

In its sample, this clonotype was seen many times. Its antigen is currently not known. Base quality data are lacking; no much larger clone is found one base away. Library preparation employed RT-PCR. The reads were generated on an Illumina HiSeq 2500. TCRdb took the public reads, trimmed them with fastp at Q25, ran MiXCR for clone calling and kept in-frame beta chains. Entries that share a CDR3 protein sequence are merged under the most common genes and DNA. The sample contains about half a million distinct CDR3 sequences, approximately 11% of them found a single time. The top ten hold less than 15% of the sample. The time point label corresponds to: around 47 days after influenza vaccine administration. CDR1 and CDR2 are drawn from the germline V gene: SGHRS, YFSETQ. Trimming removed 3 bases from V and 6 bases from J; the gene matches leave 6 bases unexplained. Including the terminal cysteine and phenylalanine, the CDR3 comprises 14 residues. The read is trimmed to its CDR3 DNA, 42 bases read in frame from base 1.

The sequence came from a man over 45 who received an inactivated influenza vaccine. Donor details come from another sample of the same person, matched by shared clones. The starting material was PBMCs from blood, obtained 45 days after vaccination. The chain joins TRBV5-1 to TRBJ1-1; 9 central nucleotides agree with TRBD1. The CDR3 region reads CASSSTGGAAEAFF. The nucleotide sequence is given as TGCGCCAGCAGCTCTACAGGGGGCGCGGCTGAAGCTTTCTTT. With the portions outside the CDR3 filled from the reference TRBV5-1 and TRBJ1-1 genes, the complete variable region becomes KAGVTQTPRYLIKTRGQQVTLSCSPISGHRSVSWYQQTPGQGLQFLFEYFSETQRNKGNFPGRFSGRQFSNSRSEMNVSTLELGDSALYLCASSSTGGAAEAFFGQGTRLTVV.